Following are 22 T cell receptor beta chains from one sample sequenced in a study of Ad26.COV2.S vaccination and SARS-CoV-2 variants. Treatment indicated: some 20 received Ad26.COV2.S at low or high dose, single or two shots; about 5 received placebo; per-sample allocation not given. Samples were taken on day 63 after the first vaccine or placebo injection. Sequencing was performed with immunoSEQ multiplex PCR; in TCRdb, only in-frame clones are kept and a portion is missing. The table has approximately 360,000 clones, around 82% seen once. The sample was peripheral blood, taken in a trial of Ad26.COV2.S vaccine versus placebo. The receptor set was obtained from a person between 18 and 60 years old who received the Ad26.COV2.S COVID-19 vaccine or a placebo.

This rearrangement joins TRBV6-5 to TRBJ1-5, with 7 bases matching TRBD1. The CDR3 length is 14 residues. Germline assignment: CDR1 MNHEY and CDR2 SVGAGI. Trimming at V came to 6 bases and at J to 7 bases, leaving 9 bases not matched to a gene. The CDR3 sequence is CASRYTGVGQPQHF. In DNA, the CDR3 is TGTGCCAGCAGGTATACAGGGGTCGGACAGCCCCAGCATTTT.

The chain couples TRBV2 to TRBJ2-6; D gene uncertain. Trimming removed 8 bases at V and 1 base at J, with 6 bases between. Germline V lookup: CDR1 SNHLY, CDR2 FYNNEI. The CDR3 length is 13 residues. The CDR3 region is CASSLSGANVLTF. The CDR3 DNA reads as TGTGCCAGCTCTCTTTCTGGGGCCAACGTCCTGACTTTC.

In its sample, this clone was seen a few times. This specimen includes other DNA sequences encoding the same CDR3. The V gene is TRBV18, the J gene TRBJ1-5; TRBD1 agrees at 9 bases. The V segment lost 6 bases and the J segment 5 bases; nucleotides outside the gene matches: 5. The CDR3 consists of 14 residues. CDR1 is KGHSH and CDR2 is LQKENI in the germline V gene. CDR3 sequence: CASSPDRGYQPQHF. The CDR3 coding sequence is TGTGCCAGCTCCCCGGACAGGGGCTATCAGCCCCAGCATTTT.

This clone has only one observation. The CDR3 DNA reads TGTGCCAGCAGCTTAGGACACTTGGGGGGAGAGACCCAGTACTTC. Protein product: CASSLGHLGGETQYF. V gene TRBV7-6 combines with J gene TRBJ2-5; a possible D gene is TRBD2 (6 bases). The CDR3 totals 15 residues. The V gene's germline CDR1 is SGHVS and CDR2 FNYEAQ. Trimming took 1 base from V and 4 from J, leaving 13 bases between them.

J is TRBJ1-3 and V is TRBV19, with no clear D. CDR1 LNHDA and CDR2 SQIVND come from the germline V gene (reference sequence). V was pared by 0 bases and J by 3 bases, with 9 bases between. The CDR3 extends over 15 amino acids. CDR3 amino acids: CASSIDTGLGNTIYF. The CDR3 region has the DNA TGTGCCAGTAGTATAGATACTGGACTTGGAAACACCATATATTTT.

In this sample, this clone turned up once. The gene calls are TRBV20-1 and TRBJ2-7, with D possibly TRBD1 on 6 matching bases. V lost 5 bases, J lost 5 bases, and 10 bases lay in between. The CDR3 is 11 amino acids. Per germline, CDR1 DFQATT and CDR2 SNEGSKA (reference sequence). The CDR3 nucleotides are TGCAGTGCTCCGAGGGGGAACGAGCAGTACTTC. Its protein product is CSAPRGNEQYF.

The chain has TRBV6-5 and TRBJ1-1, with D perhaps TRBD1 (6 bases). This CDR3 comprises 14 residues. Trimming took off 6 bases at V and 7 bases at J, with 18 bases between the two ends. CDR1 and CDR2 (germline): MNHEY, SVGAGI. DNA of the CDR3: TGTGCCAGCAGATCACAGGGCCAGGGAGGTGAAGCTTTCTTT. The encoded protein is CASRSQGQGGEAFF.

The chain joins TRBV5-8 to TRBJ1-3; D not certain. V was shortened by 7 bases and J by 2 bases, with 10 bases between the two germline ends. Germline V gene lookup returns CDR1 SGHTS and CDR2 YDEGEE. CDR3 length equals 13 residues. The CDR3 reads CASVSHTGNTIYF. Here the CDR3 DNA reads TGTGCCAGCGTCAGCCATACTGGAAACACCATATATTTT.

This chain links TRBV6-1 with TRBJ1-1; D not resolved. V dropped 2 bases and J dropped 11 bases, with 12 bases sitting between them. Germline loops: CDR1 MNHNS, CDR2 SASEGT. The CDR3 spans 12 residues. The CDR3 sequence is CASSEPTTGAFF. The CDR3, as DNA: TGTGCCAGCAGTGAACCTACCACGGGGGCTTTCTTT.

The chain is built from TRBV5-1 and TRBJ2-5; the D is unclear. V was cut by 0 bases and J by 5 bases, with 8 bases left in between. The CDR3 consists of 13 residues. Germline-derived CDR1 and CDR2 are SGHRS and YFSETQ. The CDR3 DNA reads as TGCGCCAGCAGCTTGGCAGTGGCGGAGACCCAGTACTTC. Protein sequence: CASSLAVAETQYF.

The chain joins TRBV5-1 to TRBJ1-2; D uncertain. The germline V gene has CDR1 SGHRS and CDR2 YFSETQ. The V end lost 6 bases, the J end lost 6 bases, and 21 bases lay between the germline ends. This CDR3 is built from 15 residues. CDR3 coding DNA: TGCGCCAGCACCGAATCCCCCCCCCGGACGGATGGCTACACCTTC. Protein sequence: CASTESPPRTDGYTF.

The chain recombines TRBV29-1 with TRBJ1-3; maybe TRBD1 (6 bases). V lost 4 bases and J 2 bases, leaving 9 bases between the germline ends. Germline-derived CDR1 and CDR2 are SQVTM and ANQGSEA. This CDR3 has 13 amino acids. The CDR3, as DNA: TGCAGCGTTGCACAGGGCGCTGGAAACACCATATATTTT. It is translated as CSVAQGAGNTIYF. Full variable domain (outside the CDR3, taken from reference TRBV29-1 and TRBJ1-3): SAVISQKPSRDICQRGTSLTIQCQVDSQVTMMFWYRQQPGQSLTLIATANQGSEATYESGFVIDKFPISRPNLTFSTLTVSNMSPEDSSIYLCSVAQGAGNTIYFGEGSWLTVV.

For this clone: The sample carries other DNA sequences with the same CDR3. The chain carries TRBV18 and TRBJ2-1, with TRBD2 matching over 13 bases. With V trimmed by 2 bases and J by 6 bases, 1 base remained unmatched. Per the germline V gene, CDR1 is KGHSH and CDR2 is LQKENI. The CDR3 runs 15 residues. CDR3 nucleotides: TGTGCCAGCTCACCAGGGACTAGCGGGACCAATGAGCAGTTCTTC. Amino acids: CASSPGTSGTNEQFF.

This clone was detected once. The V gene is TRBV25-1, the J gene TRBJ2-7, with 9 bases aligning to TRBD1. The CDR3 has 15 residues. The V gene end was trimmed by 1 base and the J gene end by 3 bases; junction bases not matched to a gene: 4. CDR1 and CDR2 (germline): MGHDK, SYGVNS. The CDR3 DNA is TGTGCCAGCAGTGAATCCTACAGGGGGCTCTACGAGCAGTACTTC. This codes for CASSESYRGLYEQYF.

This clone was counted between two and nine times. The chain has TRBV30 and TRBJ2-7; no reliable D call. V was shortened by 1 base and J by 1 base, with 8 bases between the two germline ends. Germline V gene lookup returns CDR1 GTSNPN and CDR2 SVGIG (reference sequence). This CDR3 has 13 amino acids. The CDR3, as DNA: TGTGCCTGGAGTGCTAGTTGGTCCTACGAGCAGTACTTC. It specifies CAWSASWSYEQYF.

The chain uses TRBV24-1 and TRBJ2-2; D possibly uses TRBD1 or TRBD2 (6 bases each). CDR1 and CDR2 (germline): KGHDR, SFDVKD. With 9 bases removed from V and 7 bases from J, the gap between germline ends came to 14 bases. The CDR3 spans 13 residues. CDR3 nucleotide sequence: TGTGCCACCCGCCTAGGGGGAGGCGGGGAGCTGTTTTTT. Translated: CATRLGGGGELFF.

The V gene is TRBV7-9, the J gene TRBJ2-3; D unresolved. V was shortened by 0 bases and J by 0 bases, with 16 bases between the two germline ends. This CDR3 is 18 amino acids long. The germline V gene has CDR1 SEHNR and CDR2 FQNEAQ (reference sequence). Here the CDR3 DNA reads TGTGCCAGCAGCTTAGCGCTTAGGACCCATTATAGCACAGATACGCAGTATTTT. Translated: CASSLALRTHYSTDTQYF. The full variable domain, in which reference TRBV7-9 and TRBJ2-3 provide the parts outside the CDR3, is DTGVSQNPRHKITKRGQNVTFRCDPISEHNRLYWYRQTLGQGPEFLTYFQNEAQLEKSRLLSDRFSAERPKGSFSTLEIQRTEQGDSAMYLCASSLALRTHYSTDTQYFGPGTRLTVL.

CDR3 in amino acids: CASSLAGNTEAFF. CDR3 DNA sequence: TGTGCCAGCAGCTTGGCCGGGAACACTGAAGCTTTCTTT. The chain has TRBV5-5 and TRBJ1-1, with D uncertain. CDR3 length: 13 amino acids. The germline V gene has CDR1 SGHKS and CDR2 YYEKEE (reference sequence). V was trimmed by 0 bases and J by 1 base, leaving 4 bases between them.

The CDR3 DNA reads TGTGCCAGCAGTCGGGAGCGGGTTAATGAAAAACTGTTTTTT. The encoded protein is CASSRERVNEKLFF. The J gene is TRBJ1-4, the V gene TRBV2; D gene ambiguous. CDR1 is SNHLY and CDR2 is FYNNEI in the germline V gene. The length of the CDR3 is 14 residues. The V and J ends lost 5 bases and 4 bases respectively, with 11 bases between them.

This clone was counted between two and nine times. This chain connects TRBV7-3 to TRBJ2-3; D is undetermined. CDR3 length equals 13 residues. V was clipped by 2 bases and J by 6 bases, with 9 bases between them. Germline CDR1 and CDR2: SGHTA and FQGTGA. The CDR3 region is CASSLSLGDTQYF. Here the CDR3 DNA reads TGTGCCAGCAGCTTATCTTTGGGGGATACGCAGTATTTT.

This chain joins TRBV7-9 and TRBJ2-7; the D gene could be TRBD1 or TRBD2 (5 bases each). V lost 1 base to trimming and J lost 7 bases, with 11 bases between them. CDR3 size: 13 residues. The germline V gene encodes CDR1 SEHNR and CDR2 FQNEAQ (reference sequence). The CDR3 DNA sequence: TGTGCCAGCAGCTTAGGCGAGGGGTTTGAGCAGTACTTC. Translation gives CASSLGEGFEQYF.

V gene TRBV6-5 combines with J gene TRBJ2-5; 7 bases fit TRBD1. With V trimmed by 6 bases and J by 4 bases, 5 bases remained unmatched. The germline V gene has CDR1 MNHEY and CDR2 SVGAGI. There are 13 residues in the CDR3. CDR3 region: CASRRTGGETQYF. The CDR3 DNA sequence: TGTGCCAGCAGACGGACAGGAGGAGAGACCCAGTACTTC.